The rows below give T cell receptor beta chains drawn from one sample of a study of regulatory T cells in long-lasting Graves disease. TCRdb reanalysed the multiplex PCR reads using MiXCR and keeps one entry per CDR3 protein. The data contain 350,000 to 400,000 distinct CDR3 sequences, around 16% of them seen just once; the ten biggest clones take up approximately 22%. Specimen: peripheral blood mononuclear cells (PBMCs), collected at new diagnosis, from a patient treated with antithyroid drugs. These receptors were taken from a female donor with Graves disease. Each CDR3 is given with its conserved first and last residue.

V gene	J gene	CDR3 protein
TRBV30	TRBJ1-2	CAWRRTGEWYGYTF
TRBV28	TRBJ2-1	CASSFGAGVNNEQFF
TRBV5-1	TRBJ1-3	CASSSDGSSGNTIYF
TRBV5-1	TRBJ2-1	CASIKDTDYNEQFF
TRBV27	TRBJ1-6	CASSPRTDNSPLHF
TRBV7-2	TRBJ2-7	CASSFTSGSPEQYF
TRBV4-2	TRBJ1-5	CASSHVGGQPQHF
TRBV20-1	TRBJ1-6	CSARETGINNSPLHF
TRBV6-2/TRBV6-3	TRBJ2-7	CASLTAGNDTKGQYF
TRBV7-9	TRBJ2-7	CASSTDRAKEQYF
TRBV2	TRBJ2-2	CASYRDRGPGELFF
TRBV10-3	TRBJ2-7	CAISEGTGDYEQYF
TRBV7-2	TRBJ1-6	CASSLESSHYNSPLHF
TRBV11-2	TRBJ2-4	CASSSRPENIQYF